This T cell receptor beta chain was sequenced for a study of T-cell memory formation after mild COVID-19. Overall study context: TCR clusters were largely donor specific.

From germline, CDR1 is MGHRA and CDR2 YSYEKL. V was pared by 0 bases and J by 9 bases, with 12 bases between. This CDR3 has 14 amino acids. Only a few counts were recorded for this clonotype. In TCRdb, the 5' RACE reads were re-called with MiXCR into one record per CDR3 protein. The data hold more than 250,000 distinct CDR3 sequences, with around 16% observed a single time. The TCR originated in a young man who had mild COVID-19 (a few samples of this study predate the infection). Cell type and time point are not known. The sample comprised PBMCs or a T cell subset sorted from them (not recorded which). The chain carries TRBV4-1 and TRBJ2-1; D not resolved. The CDR3, as DNA: TGCGCCAGCAGCCAAGAGGGTGGGGTACCTGAGCAGTTCTTC. Its translation is CASSQEGGVPEQFF.